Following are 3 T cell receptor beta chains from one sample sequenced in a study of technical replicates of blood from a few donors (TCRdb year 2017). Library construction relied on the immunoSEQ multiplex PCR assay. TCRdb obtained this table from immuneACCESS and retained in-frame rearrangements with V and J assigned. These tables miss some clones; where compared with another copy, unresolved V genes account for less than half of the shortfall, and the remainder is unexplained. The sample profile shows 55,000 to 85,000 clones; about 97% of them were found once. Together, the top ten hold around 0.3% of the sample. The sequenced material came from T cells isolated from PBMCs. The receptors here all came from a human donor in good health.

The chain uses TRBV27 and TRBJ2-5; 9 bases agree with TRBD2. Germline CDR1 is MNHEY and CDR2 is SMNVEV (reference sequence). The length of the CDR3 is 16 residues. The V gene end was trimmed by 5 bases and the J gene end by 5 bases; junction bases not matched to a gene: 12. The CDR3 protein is CASSTVSGRRGETQYF. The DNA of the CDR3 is TGTGCCAGCAGTACTGTTAGCGGGAGACGCGGGGAGACCCAGTACTTC.

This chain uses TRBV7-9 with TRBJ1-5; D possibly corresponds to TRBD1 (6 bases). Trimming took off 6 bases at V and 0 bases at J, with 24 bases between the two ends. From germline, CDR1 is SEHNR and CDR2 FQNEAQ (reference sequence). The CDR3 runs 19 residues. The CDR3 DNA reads TGTGCCAGCAGTTTATATACCGGGGGGCAGCGCAGTAGCAATCAGCCCCAGCATTTT. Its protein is CASSLYTGGQRSSNQPQHF.

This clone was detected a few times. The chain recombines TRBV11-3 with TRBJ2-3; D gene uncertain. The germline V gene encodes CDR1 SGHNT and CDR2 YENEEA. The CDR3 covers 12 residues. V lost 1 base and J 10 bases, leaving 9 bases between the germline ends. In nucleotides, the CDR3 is TGTGCCAGCAGCTTAGGACTTGATGCGCAGTATTTT. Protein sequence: CASSLGLDAQYF. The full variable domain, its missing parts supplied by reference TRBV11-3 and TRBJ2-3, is EAGVVQSPRYKIIEKKQPVAFWCNPISGHNTLYWYLQNLGQGPELLIRYENEEAVDDSQLPKDRFSAERLKGVDSTLKIQPAELGDSAVYLCASSLGLDAQYFGPGTRLTVL.